These 23 T cell receptor beta chains originate from one sample sequenced in a study of blood T cell repertoires in COVID-19. Method: immunoSEQ multiplex PCR; TCRdb's copy keeps in-frame clones and lacks some. The sample holds approximately 390,000 clones, around 87% seen once. The specimen was peripheral blood. These receptors came from a woman aged 55-75 years with COVID-19, enrolled during active disease.

The chain couples TRBV9 to TRBJ2-1; D is unclear. V lost 4 bases and J 0 bases, leaving 11 bases between the germline ends. The germline gives CDR1 SGDLS, CDR2 YYNGEE. This CDR3 spans 15 amino acids. CDR3 sequence reads: CASSSQVVSYNEQFF. CDR3 DNA: TGTGCCAGCAGCAGCCAGGTAGTCTCCTACAATGAGCAGTTCTTC.

The chain carries TRBV27 and TRBJ1-6; no clear D. This CDR3 spans 16 amino acids. Trimming removed 2 bases from V and 7 bases from J, with 15 bases in between. From germline, CDR1 is MNHEY and CDR2 SMNVEV (reference sequence). The CDR3 loop reads CASSLSPRGNNSPLHF. The CDR3 DNA reads as TGTGCCAGCAGTTTAAGTCCGCGGGGTAACAATTCACCCCTCCACTTT.

This clone was observed a single time. The V gene is TRBV6-6, the J gene TRBJ2-1; the match to TRBD1 covers 8 bases. This CDR3 is built from 15 residues. Germline trimming cut 5 bases from V and 6 bases from J; bases unmatched to any gene: 9. Germline CDR1 reads MNHNY; CDR2 reads SVGAGI (reference sequence). The CDR3 DNA follows: TGTGCCAGCAGTCGATCCGGGACAGGATCCAATGAGCAGTTCTTC. Amino acids: CASSRSGTGSNEQFF.

The V call is TRBV5-1, the J call TRBJ1-1, with D perhaps matching TRBD1 (6 bases). Germline CDR1 and CDR2: SGHRS and YFSETQ. The CDR3 length is 15 residues. V was shortened by 4 bases and J by 1 base, with 14 bases between the two germline ends. This CDR3 is CASSPGGTKNTEAFF. DNA for the CDR3: TGCGCCAGCAGCCCGGGGGGGACAAAGAACACTGAAGCTTTCTTT.

The chain is built from TRBV7-3 and TRBJ2-6, with TRBD1 matching 9 bases. There are 20 residues in the CDR3. Germline V gene sequence: CDR1 SGHTA, CDR2 FQGTGA. With V trimmed by 6 bases and J by 4 bases, 19 bases remained unmatched. This chain's CDR3 is CASRDGPGQGYGVGANVLTF. CDR3 DNA sequence: TGTGCCAGCAGGGACGGACCGGGACAGGGTTACGGAGTGGGGGCCAACGTCCTGACTTTC.

The chain recombines TRBV6-5 with TRBJ1-2, with TRBD1 as a possible D gene (5 bases). The CDR3 is made up of 15 amino acids. The germline V and J ends were trimmed by 6 bases and 4 bases, with 18 bases remaining between them. The germline V gene encodes CDR1 MNHEY and CDR2 SVGAGI. In DNA form, the CDR3 reads TGTGCCAGCAGCAACGGGGGAAGACAGCTCTATGGCTACACCTTC. Its translation is CASSNGGRQLYGYTF.

V and J are TRBV6-5 and TRBJ2-7; the D gene is possibly TRBD1 (5 bases). The germline gives CDR1 MNHEY, CDR2 SVGAGI. Deletions cut 6 bases from V and 3 bases from J, with 18 bases between. The CDR3 loop spans 15 amino acids. CDR3: CASRGGRVAFYEQYF. The DNA for the CDR3 is TGTGCCAGCAGAGGCGGCAGGGTGGCTTTCTACGAGCAGTACTTC.

This sequence joins TRBV12-2 and TRBJ1-1; the D segment call TRBD1 is taken from the table without a DNA check. TRBV12-2 represents a pseudogene. The CDR3 totals 14 residues. The CDR3 DNA is TGTGCAAGTCGTCGGGACAGTGAGTTCAGAGAAGCTTTCTTT. Translating gives CASRRDSEFREAFF.

The V call is TRBV12-3 or TRBV12-4, the J call TRBJ1-2, with 9 positions matching TRBD1. The CDR3 runs to 13 residues. The junction had 6 bases not matched to a gene; V was cut back by 9 bases and J by 4 bases. The CDR3 nucleotides read TGTGCCAGTTCGGACAGGGGATTCTATGGCTACACCTTC. It translates to CASSDRGFYGYTF.

The chain couples TRBV27 to TRBJ1-6; no definite D call. The CDR3 is made up of 16 amino acids. Between the trimmed V and J ends, which lost 6 bases and 0 bases, there was a span of 12 bases. Germline CDR1 MNHEY, CDR2 SMNVEV (reference sequence). In nucleotides, the CDR3 is TGTGCCAGCAGACGAAGCTTGAGCTCCTATAATTCACCCCTCCACTTT. It encodes CASRRSLSSYNSPLHF.

V usage is TRBV7-3 and J usage is TRBJ2-5; 7 bases align to TRBD2. V lost 6 bases to trimming and J lost 2 bases; unmatched junction nucleotides: 9. Germline values: CDR1 SGHTA, CDR2 FQGTGA. The CDR3 has 15 amino acids. CDR3 region: CASSSGTIGQETQYF. DNA for the CDR3: TGTGCCAGCAGTTCCGGGACTATCGGGCAAGAGACCCAGTACTTC.

This clone has at least ten counts. V and J are TRBV24-1 and TRBJ2-3, with D tentatively TRBD1 (5 bases). The CDR3 runs 16 residues. V lost 1 base to trimming and J lost 3 bases, with 13 bases between them. Germline V CDR1 and CDR2: KGHDR, SFDVKD. CDR3 amino acids: CATSDFRAGRTDTQYF. The CDR3, as DNA: TGTGCCACCAGTGATTTCAGGGCAGGGCGAACAGATACGCAGTATTTT.

This chain connects TRBV10-2 to TRBJ2-7; 11 bases match TRBD2. The CDR3 is 16 residues long. Germline V lookup: CDR1 WSHSY, CDR2 SAAADI. J gave up 1 base and V 5 bases, and 7 bases lay outside the gene matches. The CDR3 loop reads CASSRGLAGGSYEQYF. The CDR3 bases are TGCGCCAGCAGTCGGGGTCTAGCGGGGGGATCCTACGAGCAGTACTTC.

The chain has TRBV21-1 and TRBJ2-4; TRBD2, the table's D call, lacks a check against the DNA. TRBV21-1 corresponds to a pseudogene. The CDR3 is 19 residues long. This CDR3 is CASSLTTGDEGLAKNIQYF. CDR3 in DNA: TGTGCCAGCAGCCTTACCACCGGGGATGAGGGCTTGGCCAAAAACATTCAGTACTTC.

V gene TRBV25-1 combines with J gene TRBJ1-2, with TRBD1 matching over 7 bases. The CDR3 is made up of 14 amino acids. The junction had 14 bases not matched to a gene; V was cut back by 8 bases and J by 8 bases. Germline V gene lookup returns CDR1 MGHDK and CDR2 SYGVNS. For the CDR3, the DNA is TGTGCCAGCCAAGCCCCCAAGGGGGCTGGGGGCTACACCTTC. It is translated as CASQAPKGAGGYTF.

DNA for the CDR3: TGTGCCAGCAGTTTCAGAGGACAGATAAACACCGGGGAGCTGTTTTTT. Protein product: CASSFRGQINTGELFF. The V gene is TRBV27, the J gene TRBJ2-2; tentative D call: TRBD1 (6 bases). V was pared by 3 bases and J by 2 bases, with 13 bases between. Per the germline V gene, CDR1 is MNHEY and CDR2 is SMNVEV (reference sequence). The CDR3 contains 16 residues.

The chain employs TRBV5-1 and TRBJ1-2; no definite D call. The V gene lost 7 bases and the J gene lost 6 bases, with 13 bases spanning the gap. The CDR3 length is 12 residues. Looked up from germline, CDR1 is SGHRS and CDR2 is YFSETQ. The CDR3 DNA reads TGCGCCAGCCACTCGGGGTGGGATGGCTACACCTTC. As protein: CASHSGWDGYTF.

The chain recombines TRBV5-8 with TRBJ2-3; TRBD2 aligns across 7 bases. Germline loops: CDR1 SGHTS, CDR2 YDEGEE. The CDR3 contains 15 residues. The ends lost 4 bases at V and 2 bases at J; junction bases unmatched: 7. The CDR3 DNA reads TGTGCCAGCAGCGCTAGCGGCGACATCACAGATACGCAGTATTTT. Its protein product is CASSASGDITDTQYF. Complete variable domain (other parts from reference TRBV5-8 and TRBJ2-3): EAGVTQSPTHLIKTRGQQATLRCSPISGHTSVYWYQQALGLGLQFLLWYDEGEERNRGNFPPRFSGRQFPNYSSELNVNALELEDSALYLCASSASGDITDTQYFGPGTRLTVL.

This rearrangement joins TRBV2 to TRBJ2-3; 7 nucleotides line up with TRBD2. CDR1 and CDR2 (germline): SNHLY, FYNNEI. The trim removed 6 bases at V and 1 base at J, leaving 4 bases unmatched. The CDR3 extends over 14 amino acids. CDR3: CASRNSGRTDTQYF. The DNA of the CDR3 is TGTGCCAGCAGGAATAGCGGGCGCACAGATACGCAGTATTTT.

Many counts were recorded for this clone. The J gene is TRBJ2-2, the V gene TRBV7-8, with 9 bases fitting TRBD1. The CDR3 extends over 14 amino acids. V lost 4 bases, J lost 8 bases, and 5 bases stayed unmatched. CDR1 and CDR2 from the germline V gene are SGHVS and FQNEAQ. The CDR3 loop is CASSWDRAGGELFF. CDR3 DNA: TGTGCCAGCAGCTGGGACAGGGCGGGAGGGGAGCTGTTTTTT.

V gene TRBV7-9 combines with J gene TRBJ1-1, with 9 positions matching TRBD1. Trimming took 4 bases from V and 10 from J; bases not matched to a gene: 4. CDR3 length: 12 amino acids. CDR1 and CDR2 from the germline V gene are SEHNR and FQNEAQ (reference sequence). As DNA, the CDR3 is TGTGCCAGCAGCTCCCCGACAGGGGGAGCTTTCTTT. It codes for CASSSPTGGAFF.

The CDR3 DNA follows: TGTGCCAGCAGTTACCGGGGGGCTGGGGCCAACGTCCTGACTTTC. It is translated as CASSYRGAGANVLTF. The chain has TRBV6-5 and TRBJ2-6; 7 bases fit TRBD2. The germline V gene encodes CDR1 MNHEY and CDR2 SVGAGI. V was pared by 2 bases and J by 2 bases, with 0 bases of the junction left unmatched. The CDR3 covers 15 residues.

V gene TRBV21-1 combines with J gene TRBJ2-7; TRBD1 is the table's D call and was not checked against the DNA. TRBV21-1 represents a pseudogene. This CDR3 is 12 amino acids long. The CDR3 region is CASSKWTGRGYF. CDR3 bases: TGTGCCAGCAGCAAATGGACAGGGCGGGGGTACTTC.